This T cell receptor beta chain was documented in a study of shared clonotypes between healthy human individuals. Free of recent acute infections or vaccinations, the donors were healthy HIV-negative adults. This table comes from immunoSEQ multiplex PCR, and its TCRdb copy is limited to in-frame clones, with some not included. The table records about 1.5 million clones, about 96% of them present only once. Germline V lookup: CDR1 SGHTA, CDR2 FQGTGA. Trimming took off 1 base at V and 4 bases at J, with 16 bases between the two ends. The CDR3 covers 16 residues. The sequenced material came from naive CD4+ T cells sorted from blood. Subset of the sample: CD45RA+ positively selected. The chain uses TRBV7-3 and TRBJ1-2; D is ambiguous. The clonotype originates from a man aged 30 to 45 in good health. CDR3 bases: TGTGCCAGCAGCTTAAGGGCAGCGAGGACTTGCTATGGCTACACCTTC. It encodes CASSLRAARTCYGYTF.